Below, 21 T cell receptor beta chains from the same sample are listed, as sequenced in a study of prognosis after radiotherapy for stage I lung cancer. Genomic DNA yielded TCR beta CDR3, amplified by two-round multiplex PCR. Gene-specific primers for each TRBV and TRBJ gene drove first-round PCR. Each CDR3 protein gets one entry after TCRdb re-called the multiplex PCR reads with MiXCR. The sample has about 16,000 distinct CDR3 sequences, 44% seen once. Material: PBMCs, obtained before or after stereotactic body radiation therapy (not recorded which). The receptors were gathered from a donor of 50 years or more with non-small cell lung cancer.

V usage is TRBV28 and J usage is TRBJ1-2; tentative D call: TRBD1 (6 bases). Germline-derived CDR1 and CDR2 are MDHEN and SYDVKM. The length of the CDR3 is 15 residues. V was pared by 5 bases and J by 8 bases, with 21 bases between. CDR3 amino acids: CASSIQGLPSCGYTF. The CDR3 DNA reads TGTGCCAGCAGTATACAGGGACTGCCCTCTTGCGGCTACACCTTC.

V and J are TRBV20-1 and TRBJ1-6; perhaps TRBD1 as D (5 bases). The CDR3 covers 11 residues. Germline V gene data show CDR1 as DFQATT and CDR2 as SNEGSKA (reference sequence). The germline V and J ends were trimmed by 4 bases and 12 bases, with 10 bases remaining between them. The CDR3 sequence: CSATGGLPLHF. The CDR3 DNA sequence: TGCAGTGCTACGGGGGGTTTACCCCTCCACTTT.

This clonotype showed up many times. The J gene is TRBJ1-1, the V gene TRBV28, with a tentative D call TRBD1 (5 bases). V was trimmed by 2 bases and J by 6 bases, leaving 13 bases between them. CDR3 size: 14 residues. Germline V gene lookup returns CDR1 MDHEN and CDR2 SYDVKM. This CDR3 is CASSLGMGVPEAFF. In DNA form, the CDR3 reads TGTGCCAGCAGTTTAGGTATGGGGGTACCTGAAGCTTTCTTT.

The rearrangement uses TRBV6-1 and TRBJ1-2; TRBD1 matches at 7 bases. The CDR3 is 15 residues long. Trimming cost V 6 bases and J 3 bases; bases outside gene matches: 10. Germline assignment: CDR1 MNHNS and CDR2 SASEGT. CDR3 in amino acids: CASSLDRWDYYGYTF. For the CDR3, the DNA is TGTGCCAGCAGCTTGGACAGGTGGGATTACTATGGCTACACCTTC.

The chain links TRBV19 to TRBJ2-6; D gene ambiguous. CDR3 length: 13 amino acids. The germline V gene has CDR1 LNHDA and CDR2 SQIVND (reference sequence). V lost 8 bases, J lost 0 bases, and 5 bases lay in between. The CDR3 protein is CASQSSGANVLTF. The DNA of the CDR3 is TGTGCCAGTCAGAGCTCTGGGGCCAACGTCCTGACTTTC.

This clonotype has just a few counts. This sequence joins TRBV6-4 and TRBJ2-3, with a tentative D call TRBD2 (6 bases). Germline V gene lookup returns CDR1 MRHNA and CDR2 SNTAGT. The CDR3 contains 17 residues. The V end lost 4 bases, the J end lost 0 bases, and 17 bases lay between the germline ends. The CDR3 DNA sequence: TGTGCCAGCAGTGCAGTCCCGCTAGCGACTAGCACAGATACGCAGTATTTT. This sequence encodes CASSAVPLATSTDTQYF.

Of note for this clonotype: At one end, the junction sequence differs from germline, possibly due to a read error. The rearrangement links TRBV28 to TRBJ1-1; 9 bases are a match to TRBD1. This CDR3 region has 15 residues. Germline V gene data show CDR1 as MDHEN and CDR2 as SYDVKM. The CDR3 nucleotides are TGTGCCATCAGTCCCCACAGGGGGCGGAACACTGAATCTTTCTTT. Amino acids: CAISPHRGRNTESFF.

V is TRBV28 and J is TRBJ2-2; perhaps TRBD1 as D (5 bases). The germline CDR1 and CDR2 sequences are MDHEN and SYDVKM. This CDR3 region has 13 residues. The CDR3 region is CVISLRGGGELFF. The CDR3 nucleotides are TGTGTCATCAGTCTAAGGGGCGGCGGGGAGCTGTTTTTT.

This clonotype appeared many times. This chain uses TRBV19 with TRBJ2-1, with 9 nucleotides matching TRBD1. Germline V lookup: CDR1 LNHDA, CDR2 SQIVND (reference sequence). CDR3 length: 17 residues. The V segment lost 5 bases and the J segment 4 bases; nucleotides outside the gene matches: 12. This CDR3 reads CASSSTLGQGSYNEQFF. The CDR3 DNA is TGTGCCAGTAGTTCTACCCTTGGACAGGGGAGTTACAATGAGCAGTTCTTC.

To note about this clonotype: Compared with germline, one end of the junction differs, possibly owing to a read error. The V gene is TRBV6-1, the J gene TRBJ2-4; 9 bases are a match to TRBD2. The DNA end lines up better with TRBJ2-1; the J call may be wrong. The CDR3 extends over 15 amino acids. Germline loops: CDR1 MNHNS, CDR2 SASEGT. This CDR3 reads CASSILAGCGNDQFF. The CDR3 coding sequence is TGTGCCAGCAGTATCCTAGCGGGATGTGGGAATGATCAGTTCTTC.

V and J are TRBV20-1 and TRBJ2-4, with 7 bases that match TRBD2. The CDR3 covers 14 residues. The germline V gene has CDR1 DFQATT and CDR2 SNEGSKA (reference sequence). V trimming: 8 bases; J trimming: 0 bases; junction bases outside the gene matches: 7. The CDR3 nucleotides read TGCAGTAGTTGGGGGGGAGTAGCCAAAAACATTCAGTACTTC. Amino acids: CSSWGGVAKNIQYF.

The genes are TRBV5-1 and TRBJ2-7; TRBD1 agrees at 7 bases. The CDR3 has 14 residues. V lost 1 base and J lost 3; bases outside the gene matches: 4. From germline, CDR1 is SGHRS and CDR2 YFSETQ. The CDR3 sequence: CASSLRDSNYEQYF. DNA of the CDR3: TGCGCCAGCAGCTTGAGGGACAGTAACTACGAGCAGTACTTC.

The V gene is TRBV27, the J gene TRBJ1-1; the D gene is possibly TRBD1 (6 bases). The CDR3 contains 14 residues. The ends were cut back, 2 bases at V and 7 bases at J, with 14 bases in the middle. CDR1 is MNHEY, CDR2 SMNVEV, per germline (reference sequence). The CDR3 sequence is CASSLVGGRLEAFF. The CDR3 bases are TGTGCCAGCAGTTTAGTGGGGGGGCGACTTGAAGCTTTCTTT.

The chain combines TRBV19 with TRBJ1-6; TRBD1 is a possible D gene (5 bases). With 3 bases removed from V and 6 bases from J, the gap between germline ends came to 12 bases. The CDR3 is 15 amino acids. Germline V lookup: CDR1 LNHDA, CDR2 SQIVND (reference sequence). This CDR3 is CASSIAGGANSPLHF. The DNA for the CDR3 is TGTGCCAGTAGTATTGCCGGCGGGGCTAATTCACCCCTCCACTTT.

This clonotype was seen at least ten times. This chain joins TRBV14 and TRBJ2-5; 12 bases agree with TRBD2. Germline CDR1 reads SGHDN; CDR2 reads FVKESK. The CDR3 contains 17 residues. J lost 5 bases, V lost 2 bases, and 9 bases had no gene match. Here the CDR3 DNA reads TGTGCCAGCAGCCAAAGTCCTAGCGGGAGGGCTTGGGAGACCCAGTACTTC. It specifies CASSQSPSGRAWETQYF.

This clonotype was found many times. This chain links TRBV20-1 with TRBJ2-3, with D maybe TRBD1 (5 bases). The CDR3 is 15 amino acids. V was clipped by 2 bases and J by 4 bases, with 16 bases between them. Germline V lookup: CDR1 DFQATT, CDR2 SNEGSKA (reference sequence). In DNA, the CDR3 is TGCAGTGCTAGATTGTGGAAAGGGGCGGCAGATACGCAGTATTTT. Protein product: CSARLWKGAADTQYF.

Worth noting for this clonotype: A junction boundary mismatches the germline segment, possibly from a read error. The genes are TRBV9 and TRBJ2-1; D uncertain. The CDR3 spans 14 residues. Looked up from germline, CDR1 is SGDLS and CDR2 is YYNGEE. The CDR3 reads CPSSVLGQNNEQFF. The CDR3 region has the DNA TGTCCCAGCAGCGTATTAGGGCAGAACAATGAGCAGTTCTTC.

This clonotype occurred once. The chain is built from TRBV12-5 and TRBJ1-1; D remains unclear. The CDR3 has 12 amino acids. Per the germline V gene, CDR1 is LGHNT and CDR2 is FRNRAP. V was trimmed by 4 bases and J by 7 bases, leaving 10 bases between them. The CDR3 sequence is CASGWARNEAFF. In DNA, the CDR3 is TGTGCTAGTGGTTGGGCACGGAATGAAGCTTTCTTT.

This clonotype appeared many times. This chain links TRBV12-3 or TRBV12-4 with TRBJ1-5; 7 bases match TRBD1. There are 14 residues in the CDR3. Trimming took 0 bases from V and 6 from J; bases not matched to a gene: 2. The DNA for the CDR3 is TGTGCCAGCAGTTTAGCAGGGGGCGGTCAGCCCCAGCATTTT. It encodes CASSLAGGGQPQHF.

Here the CDR3 reads CASGTTYNEQFF. The CDR3 nucleotides are TGTGCCAGCGGGACTACCTACAATGAGCAGTTCTTC. The genes are TRBV6-2 or TRBV6-3 and TRBJ2-1; 7 bases agree with TRBD2. The CDR3 contains 12 residues. The trim removed 8 bases at V and 2 bases at J, leaving 0 bases unmatched. In germline, CDR1 is MNHEY, CDR2 SVGEGT.

This clonotype is termed medium-sized (0.01 to 0.1%). The V gene is TRBV28, the J gene TRBJ1-5; D not certain. V lost 5 bases and J lost 4, with 15 bases in between. In germline, CDR1 is MDHEN, CDR2 SYDVKM. The CDR3 is 15 residues long. CDR3 DNA sequence: TGTGCCAGCAGTCGGGCAGCGCAACTAAATCAGCCCCAGCATTTT. It translates to CASSRAAQLNQPQHF. The full variable domain, rest sourced from reference TRBV28 and TRBJ1-5, is DVKVTQSSRYLVKRTGEKVFLECVQDMDHENMFWYRQDPGLGLRLIYFSYDVKMKEKGDIPEGYSVSREKKERFSLILESASTNQTSMYLCASSRAAQLNQPQHFGDGTRLSIL.